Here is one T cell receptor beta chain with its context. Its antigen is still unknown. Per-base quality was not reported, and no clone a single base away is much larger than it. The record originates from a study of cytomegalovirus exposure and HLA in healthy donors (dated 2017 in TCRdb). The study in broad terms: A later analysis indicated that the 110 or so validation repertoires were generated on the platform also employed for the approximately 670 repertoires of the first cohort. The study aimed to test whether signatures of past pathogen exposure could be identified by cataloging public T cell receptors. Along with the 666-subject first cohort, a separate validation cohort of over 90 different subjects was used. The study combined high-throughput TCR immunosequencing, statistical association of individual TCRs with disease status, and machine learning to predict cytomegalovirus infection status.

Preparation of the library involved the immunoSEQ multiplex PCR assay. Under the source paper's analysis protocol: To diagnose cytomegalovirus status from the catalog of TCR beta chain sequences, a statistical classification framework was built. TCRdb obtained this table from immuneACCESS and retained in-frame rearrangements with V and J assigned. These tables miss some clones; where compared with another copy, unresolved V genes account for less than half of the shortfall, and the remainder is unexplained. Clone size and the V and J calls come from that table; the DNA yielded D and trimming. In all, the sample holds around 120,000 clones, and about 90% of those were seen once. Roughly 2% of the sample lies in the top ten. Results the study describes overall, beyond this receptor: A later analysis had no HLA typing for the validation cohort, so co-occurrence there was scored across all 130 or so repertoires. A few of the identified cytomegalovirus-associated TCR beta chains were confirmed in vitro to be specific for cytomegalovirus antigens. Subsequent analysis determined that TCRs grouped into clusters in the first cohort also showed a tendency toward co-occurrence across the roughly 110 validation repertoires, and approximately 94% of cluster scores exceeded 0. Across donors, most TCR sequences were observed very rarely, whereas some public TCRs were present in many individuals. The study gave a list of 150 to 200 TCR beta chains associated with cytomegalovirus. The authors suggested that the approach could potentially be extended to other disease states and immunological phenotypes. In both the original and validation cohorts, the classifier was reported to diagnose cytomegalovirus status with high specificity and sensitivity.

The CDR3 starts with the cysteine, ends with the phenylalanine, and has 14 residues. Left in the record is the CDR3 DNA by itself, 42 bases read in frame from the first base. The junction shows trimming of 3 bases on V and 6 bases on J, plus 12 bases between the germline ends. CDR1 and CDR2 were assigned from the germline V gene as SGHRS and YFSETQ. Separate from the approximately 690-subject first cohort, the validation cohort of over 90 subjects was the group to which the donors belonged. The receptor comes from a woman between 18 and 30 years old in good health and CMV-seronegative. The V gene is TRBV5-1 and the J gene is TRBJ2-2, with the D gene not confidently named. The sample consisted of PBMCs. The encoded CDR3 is CASSSTIAPGELFF. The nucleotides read TGCGCCAGCAGCTCGACCATAGCTCCCGGGGAGCTGTTTTTT. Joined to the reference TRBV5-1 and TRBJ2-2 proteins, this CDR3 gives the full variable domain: KAGVTQTPRYLIKTRGQQVTLSCSPISGHRSVSWYQQTPGQGLQFLFEYFSETQRNKGNFPGRFSGRQFSNSRSEMNVSTLELGDSALYLCASSSTIAPGELFFGEGSRLTVL.